Sequencing of this T cell receptor (beta chain) was carried out in a study of cytomegalovirus exposure and HLA in healthy donors. V lost 0 bases and J lost 4, with 4 bases in between. The CDR3 is 13 residues long. Germline V gives CDR1 LGHNA, CDR2 YSLEER. PCR employed 60 Vbeta and 13 Jbeta primers. Assay: immunoSEQ multiplex PCR; the TCRdb copy retains only in-frame clones and omits some. This sample yields more than 90,000 clones, of which approximately 75% are seen a single time; about 5% belongs to the top ten. Comments on this clone: The target antigen is unknown.

Study results and limitations: TCR beta chains numbering 164 were designated cytomegalovirus-associated.

The receptor was derived from a man in his forties or fifties in good health and CMV-seropositive. The chain uses TRBV4-3 and TRBJ1-3; D is unresolved. The sequencing input was PBMCs. The CDR3 spells CASSQERGNTIYF. The CDR3 DNA reads as TGCGCCAGCAGCCAAGAGAGAGGAAACACCATATATTTT.